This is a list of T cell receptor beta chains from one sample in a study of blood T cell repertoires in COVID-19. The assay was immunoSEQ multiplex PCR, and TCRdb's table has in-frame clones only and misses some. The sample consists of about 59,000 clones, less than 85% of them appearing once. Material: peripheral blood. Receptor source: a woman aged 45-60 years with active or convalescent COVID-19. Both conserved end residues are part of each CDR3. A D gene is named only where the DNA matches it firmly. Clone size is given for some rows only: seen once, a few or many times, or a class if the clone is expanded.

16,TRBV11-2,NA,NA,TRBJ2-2,TGTGCCAGCAGCTTAACGAGGTCCGCGAACACCGGGGAGCTGTTTTTT,CASSLTRSANTGELFF
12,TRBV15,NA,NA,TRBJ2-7,TGTGCCACCAGCGCCCGACTGGACGAGCAGTACTTC,CATSARLDEQYF
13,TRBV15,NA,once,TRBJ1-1,TGTGCCACCAGCAGAGCAATCCCCACTGAAGCTTTCTTT,CATSRAIPTEAFF
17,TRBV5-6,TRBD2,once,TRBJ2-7,TGTGCCAGCAGCTTGGGGCTAGCGGGAGAGGGGCCCTACGAGCAGTACTTC,CASSLGLAGEGPYEQYF
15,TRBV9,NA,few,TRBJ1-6,TGTGCCAGCAGCGTAGATCCGGGATCCAATTCACCCCTCCACTTT,CASSVDPGSNSPLHF
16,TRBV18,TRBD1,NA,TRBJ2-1,TGTGCCAGCTCACCACCCGGGACAGGGAATTTAGGTGAGCAGTTCTTC,CASSPPGTGNLGEQFF
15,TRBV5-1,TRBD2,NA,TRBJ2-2,TGCGCCAGCAGCTTTGCGGGGGTGAGGACCGGGGAGCTGTTTTTT,CASSFAGVRTGELFF
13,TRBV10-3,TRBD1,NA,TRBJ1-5,TGTGCCATCAGGACAGGGGGCATTCAGCCCCAGCATTTT,CAIRTGGIQPQHF
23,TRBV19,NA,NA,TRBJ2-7,TGTGCCAGTACCATTTCCCCTTTAGTTTGGGAGTATTTCCCCCACAGGGTCTCCTACGAGCAGTACTTC,CASTISPLVWEYFPHRVSYEQYF
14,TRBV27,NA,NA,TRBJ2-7,TGTGCCAGCTCGTGGACGAAGGAGGGCTACGAGCAGTACTTC,CASSWTKEGYEQYF
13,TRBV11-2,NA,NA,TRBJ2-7,TGTGCCAGCAGCCACCGGTGGTCCTACGAGCAGTACTTC,CASSHRWSYEQYF
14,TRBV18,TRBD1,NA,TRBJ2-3,TGTGCCAGCTCAATAGACAGGGTGGCAGATACGCAGTATTTT,CASSIDRVADTQYF
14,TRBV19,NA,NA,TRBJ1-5,TGTGCCAGTACTCCGACAGGCGGGGGTCAGCCCCAGCATTTT,CASTPTGGGQPQHF
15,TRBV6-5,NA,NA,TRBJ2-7,TGTGCCAGCAGTAGCGAAGGGGGGGGGATCTACGAGCAGTACTTC,CASSSEGGGIYEQYF
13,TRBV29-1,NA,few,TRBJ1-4,TGCAGCGCGACCTTACCCCCTCAGGAAAAACTGTTTTTT,CSATLPPQEKLFF
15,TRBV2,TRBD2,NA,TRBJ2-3,TGTGCCAGCAGGACCGTAGCGGGAGGGTCGGATACGCAGTATTTT,CASRTVAGGSDTQYF
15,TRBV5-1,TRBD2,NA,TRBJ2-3,TGCGCCAGCAGCTCCTTAGCGGGAGGGACAGATACGCAGTATTTT,CASSSLAGGTDTQYF
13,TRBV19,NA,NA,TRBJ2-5,TGTGCCAGTAGTGCGAACAGAAAAGAGACCCAGTACTTC,CASSANRKETQYF
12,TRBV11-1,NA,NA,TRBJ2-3,TGTGCCAGCAGCACATTCACAGATACGCAGTATTTT,CASSTFTDTQYF
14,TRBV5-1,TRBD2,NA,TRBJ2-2,TGCGCCAGCAGTTGGACTAGCTGGTCCGGGGAGCTGTTTTTT,CASSWTSWSGELFF
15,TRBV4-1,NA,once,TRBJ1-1,TGCGCCAGCAGCCAAGGGCTCTCAGGGCACACTGAAGCTTTCTTT,CASSQGLSGHTEAFF
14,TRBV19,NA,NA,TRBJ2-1,TGTGCCAGTAGTATACTAGCGCGTTACAATGAGCAGTTCTTC,CASSILARYNEQFF
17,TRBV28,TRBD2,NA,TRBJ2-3,TGTGCCAGCAGTTTATACACCTGGGGCGGGAGGGCAGATACGCAGTATTTT,CASSLYTWGGRADTQYF
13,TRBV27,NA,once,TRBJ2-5,TGTGCCAGCGGATGGACACTCCAAGAGACCCAGTACTTC,CASGWTLQETQYF
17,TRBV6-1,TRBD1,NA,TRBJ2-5,TGTGCCAGCAGTGCCACAGGGGGAGGAGCCCTCGGAGGGACCCAGTACTTC,CASSATGGGALGGTQYF
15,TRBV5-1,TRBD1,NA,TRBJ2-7,TGCGCCAGCAGCTTGTTGGCAGGGGGAATGGGGGAGCAGTACTTC,CASSLLAGGMGEQYF
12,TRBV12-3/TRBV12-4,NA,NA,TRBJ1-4,TGTGCCAGCAGTACCCTAGGAGAAAAACTGTTTTTT,CASSTLGEKLFF
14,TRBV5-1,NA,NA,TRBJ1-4,TGCGCCAGCAGCTTGGTGGAACGGGGTGAAAAACTGTTTTTT,CASSLVERGEKLFF
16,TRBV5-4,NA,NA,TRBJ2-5,TGTGCCAGCAGCTCGTCAGGGGACCTACTTGAGGAGACCCAGTACTTC,CASSSSGDLLEETQYF
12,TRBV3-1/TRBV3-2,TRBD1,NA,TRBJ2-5,TGTGCCAGCAGCCAAACCGGGACAGCCCAGTACTTC,CASSQTGTAQYF
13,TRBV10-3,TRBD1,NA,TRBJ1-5,TGTGCCATCAGGGACAGGGTGAATCAGCCCCAGCATTTT,CAIRDRVNQPQHF
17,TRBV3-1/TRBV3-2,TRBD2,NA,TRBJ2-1,TGTGCCAGCAGCCAAGTCCTCGGGACTAGCGGGAGCAATGAGCAGTTCTTC,CASSQVLGTSGSNEQFF
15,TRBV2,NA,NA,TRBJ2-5,TGTGCCAGCCGAAACTATGATCACCCCCAAGAGACCCAGTACTTC,CASRNYDHPQETQYF
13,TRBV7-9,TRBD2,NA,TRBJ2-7,TGTGCCAGCAGCTTAGCGCGGGGGTACGAGCAGTACTTC,CASSLARGYEQYF
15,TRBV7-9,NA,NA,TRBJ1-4,TGTGCCAGCAGCCTAGGGACATCGCGAAATGAAAAACTGTTTTTT,CASSLGTSRNEKLFF
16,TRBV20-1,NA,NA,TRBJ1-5,TGCAGTGCTAGTACGATTCGCAGGGCCAACAATCAGCCCCAGCATTTT,CSASTIRRANNQPQHF
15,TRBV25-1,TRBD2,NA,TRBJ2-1,TGTGCCAGCACAACCCAGCGGGAGCGTTACAATGAGCAGTTCTTC,CASTTQRERYNEQFF
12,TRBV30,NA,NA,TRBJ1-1,TGTGCCGGCAAAACAGCGAACACTGAAGCTTTCTTT,CAGKTANTEAFF
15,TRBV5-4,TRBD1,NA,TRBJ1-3,TGTGCCAGCAGCTACGGGACAGGCCCTGGAAACACCATATATTTT,CASSYGTGPGNTIYF
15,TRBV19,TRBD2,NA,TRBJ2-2,TGTGCCAGTAGGGGACTAGCGGGAGGGTCCGGGGAGCTGTTTTTT,CASRGLAGGSGELFF
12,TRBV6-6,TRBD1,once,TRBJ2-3,TGTGCCAGCATCACAGGGGGAGATACGCAGTATTTT,CASITGGDTQYF
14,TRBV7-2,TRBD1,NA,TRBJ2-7,TGTGCCAGCAGCTTGACAGGGGGAAAGTACGAGCAGTACTTC,CASSLTGGKYEQYF
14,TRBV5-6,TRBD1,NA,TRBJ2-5,TGTGCCAGCAGTCCTCCGGGACAGGAGGGGACCCAGTACTTC,CASSPPGQEGTQYF
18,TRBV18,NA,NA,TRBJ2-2,TGTGCCAGCTCACCTCCAAGCCGTGGCAGGGCGAACACCGGGGAGCTGTTTTTT,CASSPPSRGRANTGELFF
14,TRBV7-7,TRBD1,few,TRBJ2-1,TGTGCCAGCAGCTCGGGACAGGGAGGTAATGAGCAGTTCTTC,CASSSGQGGNEQFF
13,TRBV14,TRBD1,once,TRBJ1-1,TGTGCCAGCAGCCACGGTAGGGACAGCAGAGCTTTCTTT,CASSHGRDSRAFF
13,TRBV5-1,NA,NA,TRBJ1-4,TGCGCCAGCAGCTTGGCGCAGGGTGAAAAACTGTTTTTT,CASSLAQGEKLFF
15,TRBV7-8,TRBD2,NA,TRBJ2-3,TGTGCCAGCACTGCGGGGCTAGCGGGAGCAGATACGCAGTATTTT,CASTAGLAGADTQYF
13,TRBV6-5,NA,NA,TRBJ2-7,TGTGCCAGCAGACAGGGACGGAACTACGAGCAGTACTTC,CASRQGRNYEQYF